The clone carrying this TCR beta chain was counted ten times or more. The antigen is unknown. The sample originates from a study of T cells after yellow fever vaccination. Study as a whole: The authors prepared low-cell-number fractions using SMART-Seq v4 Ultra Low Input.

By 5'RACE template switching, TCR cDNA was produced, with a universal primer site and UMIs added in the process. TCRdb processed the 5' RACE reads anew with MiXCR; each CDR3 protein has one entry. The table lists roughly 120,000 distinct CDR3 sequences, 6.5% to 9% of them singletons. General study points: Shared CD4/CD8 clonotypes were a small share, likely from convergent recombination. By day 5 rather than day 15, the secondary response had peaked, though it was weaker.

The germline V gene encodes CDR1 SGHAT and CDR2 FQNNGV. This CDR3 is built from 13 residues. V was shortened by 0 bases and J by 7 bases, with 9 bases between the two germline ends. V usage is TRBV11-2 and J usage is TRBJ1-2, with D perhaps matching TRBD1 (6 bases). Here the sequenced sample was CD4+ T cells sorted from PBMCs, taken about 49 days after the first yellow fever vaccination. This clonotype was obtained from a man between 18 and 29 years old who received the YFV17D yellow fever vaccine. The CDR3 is CASSLEGGSGYTF. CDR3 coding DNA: TGTGCCAGCAGCTTAGAAGGGGGATCTGGCTACACCTTC. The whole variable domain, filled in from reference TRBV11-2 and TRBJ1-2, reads EAGVAQSPRYKIIEKRQSVAFWCNPISGHATLYWYQQILGQGPKLLIQFQNNGVVDDSQLPKDRFSAERLKGVDSTLKIQPAKLEDSAVYLCASSLEGGSGYTFGSGTRLTVV.